This T cell receptor (beta chain) derives from a study of T-cell memory formation after mild COVID-19. Across the whole study: Most TCR clusters belonged to a single donor.

Details on this clonotype: Its target is not known.

From the 5' RACE reads, TCRdb called clonotypes with MiXCR, one entry per CDR3 protein. Of about 430,000 distinct CDR3 sequences in the sample, roughly 18% are singletons; the top ten hold around a fifth. The CDR3 loop spans 14 amino acids. The V and J ends lost 1 base and 6 bases, in that order; junction bases with no gene match: 4. Germline V gives CDR1 SGHRS, CDR2 YFSETQ. Study findings and constraints: Contracting CD8+ clones were enriched in EMRA, CD4+ mainly in CM and EM. Day 15 to 85 contracting clones showed balanced CD4/CD8; day 15 to 37 expanders favored CD4+. The finding that pre-infection memory included some responding clones suggested that cross-reactive memory joined.

The chain carries TRBV5-1 and TRBJ2-1; TRBD1 agrees at 7 bases. The sequencing sample was made of PBMCs or a T cell subset sorted from them (not recorded which). The TCR comes from a man in his late teens or twenties who had mild COVID-19 (a few samples of this study predate the infection). Cell type and time point are not known. The CDR3 DNA follows: TGCGCCAGCAGCTTGTCGGGACAGCCCAATGAGCAGTTCTTC. This sequence encodes CASSLSGQPNEQFF.